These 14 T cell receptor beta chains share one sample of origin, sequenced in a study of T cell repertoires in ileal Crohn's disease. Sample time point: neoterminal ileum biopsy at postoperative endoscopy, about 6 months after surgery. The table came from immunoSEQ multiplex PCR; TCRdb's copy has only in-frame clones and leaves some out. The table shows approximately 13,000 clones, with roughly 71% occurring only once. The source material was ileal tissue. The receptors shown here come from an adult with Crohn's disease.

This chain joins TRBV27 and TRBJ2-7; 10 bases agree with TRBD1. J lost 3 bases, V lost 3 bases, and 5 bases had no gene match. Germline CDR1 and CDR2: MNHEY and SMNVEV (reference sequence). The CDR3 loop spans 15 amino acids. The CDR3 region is CASSFAGTGDYEQYF. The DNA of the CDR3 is TGTGCCAGCAGTTTTGCCGGGACAGGGGACTACGAGCAGTACTTC.

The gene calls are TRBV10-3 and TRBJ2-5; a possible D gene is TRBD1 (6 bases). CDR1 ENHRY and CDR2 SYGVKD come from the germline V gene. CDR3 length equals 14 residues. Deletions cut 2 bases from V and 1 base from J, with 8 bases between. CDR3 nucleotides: TGTGCCATCAGTGAGCTACAGGGCCAAGAGACCCAGTACTTC. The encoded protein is CAISELQGQETQYF.

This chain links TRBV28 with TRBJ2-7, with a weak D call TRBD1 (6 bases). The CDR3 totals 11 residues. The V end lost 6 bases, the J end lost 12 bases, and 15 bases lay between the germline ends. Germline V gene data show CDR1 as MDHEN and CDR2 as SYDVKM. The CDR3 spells CASSSDDRPYF. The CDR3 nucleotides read TGTGCCAGCAGCTCGGATGACAGGCCGTACTTC.

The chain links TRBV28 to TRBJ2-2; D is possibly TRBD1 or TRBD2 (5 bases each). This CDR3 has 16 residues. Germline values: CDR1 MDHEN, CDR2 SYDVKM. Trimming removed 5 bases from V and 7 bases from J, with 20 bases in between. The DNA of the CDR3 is TGTGCCAGCAGTCCCGCCGGGACGGGAAGGGGCGGGGAGCTGTTTTTT. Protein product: CASSPAGTGRGGELFF. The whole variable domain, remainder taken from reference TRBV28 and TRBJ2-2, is DVKVTQSSRYLVKRTGEKVFLECVQDMDHENMFWYRQDPGLGLRLIYFSYDVKMKEKGDIPEGYSVSREKKERFSLILESASTNQTSMYLCASSPAGTGRGGELFFGEGSRLTVL.

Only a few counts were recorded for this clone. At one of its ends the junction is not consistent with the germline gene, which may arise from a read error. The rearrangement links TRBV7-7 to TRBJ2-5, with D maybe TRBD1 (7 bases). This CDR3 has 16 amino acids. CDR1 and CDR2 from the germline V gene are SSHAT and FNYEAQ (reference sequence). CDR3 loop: CASSLARDQGGKTQYF. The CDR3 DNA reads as TGTGCTAGCAGCTTAGCTCGGGATCAGGGGGGAAAGACCCAGTACTTC.

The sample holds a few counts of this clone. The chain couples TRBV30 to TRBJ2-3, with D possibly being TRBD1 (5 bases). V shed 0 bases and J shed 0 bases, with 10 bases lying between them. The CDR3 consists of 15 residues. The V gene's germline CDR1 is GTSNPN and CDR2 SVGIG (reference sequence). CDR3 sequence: CAWSVLGVSTDTQYF. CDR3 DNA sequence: TGTGCCTGGAGTGTCCTAGGGGTTAGCACAGATACGCAGTATTTT.

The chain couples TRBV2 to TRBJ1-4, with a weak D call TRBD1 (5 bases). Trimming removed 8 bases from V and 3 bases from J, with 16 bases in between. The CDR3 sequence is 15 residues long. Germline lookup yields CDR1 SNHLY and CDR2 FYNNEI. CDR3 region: CASHLMGLPNEKLFF. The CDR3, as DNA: TGTGCCAGCCATTTAATGGGGCTCCCTAATGAAAAACTGTTTTTT. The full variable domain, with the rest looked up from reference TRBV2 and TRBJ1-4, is EPEVTQTPSHQVTQMGQEVILRCVPISNHLYFYWYRQILGQKVEFLVSFYNNEISEKSEIFDDQFSVERPDGSNFTLKIRSTKLEDSAMYFCASHLMGLPNEKLFFGSGTQLSVL.

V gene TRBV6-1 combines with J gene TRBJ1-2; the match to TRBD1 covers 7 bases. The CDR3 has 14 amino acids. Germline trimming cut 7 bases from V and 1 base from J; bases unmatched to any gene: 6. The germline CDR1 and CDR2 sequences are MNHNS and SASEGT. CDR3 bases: TGTGCCAGCACCGGGACAGCACTTAACTATGGCTACACCTTC. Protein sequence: CASTGTALNYGYTF.

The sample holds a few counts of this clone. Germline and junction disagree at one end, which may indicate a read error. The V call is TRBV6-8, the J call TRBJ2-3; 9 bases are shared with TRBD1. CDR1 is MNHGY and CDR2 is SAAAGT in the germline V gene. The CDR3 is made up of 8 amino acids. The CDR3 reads CAGDRENF. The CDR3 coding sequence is TGTGCAGGGGACAGGGAGAATTTT.

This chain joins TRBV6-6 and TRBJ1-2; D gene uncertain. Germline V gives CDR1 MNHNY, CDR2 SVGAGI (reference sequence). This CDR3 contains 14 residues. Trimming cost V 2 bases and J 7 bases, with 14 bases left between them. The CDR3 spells CASSYKVKATGYTF. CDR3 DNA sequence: TGTGCCAGCAGTTACAAGGTGAAGGCTACTGGCTACACCTTC.

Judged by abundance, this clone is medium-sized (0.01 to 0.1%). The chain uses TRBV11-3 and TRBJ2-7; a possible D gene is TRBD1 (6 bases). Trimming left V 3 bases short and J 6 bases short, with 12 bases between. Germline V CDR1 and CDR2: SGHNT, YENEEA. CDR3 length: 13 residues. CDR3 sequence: CASSFTQGGEQYF. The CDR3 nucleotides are TGTGCCAGCAGCTTTACACAGGGTGGCGAGCAGTACTTC.

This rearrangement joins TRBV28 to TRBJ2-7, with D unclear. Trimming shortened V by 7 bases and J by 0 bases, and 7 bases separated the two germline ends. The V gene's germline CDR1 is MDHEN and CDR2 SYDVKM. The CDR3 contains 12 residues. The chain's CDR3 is CASMLSSYEQYF. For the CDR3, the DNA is TGTGCCAGCATGCTATCCTCCTACGAGCAGTACTTC.

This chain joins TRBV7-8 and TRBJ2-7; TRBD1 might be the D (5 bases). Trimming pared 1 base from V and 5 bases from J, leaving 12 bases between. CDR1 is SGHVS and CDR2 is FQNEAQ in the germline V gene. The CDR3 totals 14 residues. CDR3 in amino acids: CASSLGGANDEQYF. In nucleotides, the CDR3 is TGTGCCAGCAGCTTAGGTGGGGCTAATGACGAGCAGTACTTC. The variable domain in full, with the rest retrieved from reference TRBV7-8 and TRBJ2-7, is GAGVSQSPRYKVAKRGQDVALRCDPISGHVSLFWYQQALGQGPEFLTYFQNEAQLDKSGLPSDRFFAERPEGSVSTLKIQRTQQEDSAVYLCASSLGGANDEQYFGPGTRLTVT.

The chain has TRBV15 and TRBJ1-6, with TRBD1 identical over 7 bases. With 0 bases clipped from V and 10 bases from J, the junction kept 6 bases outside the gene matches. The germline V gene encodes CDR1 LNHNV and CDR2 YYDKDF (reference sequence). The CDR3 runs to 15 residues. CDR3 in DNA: TGTGCCACCAGCAGAGATCGGACAGGATGGTCACCCCTCCACTTT. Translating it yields CATSRDRTGWSPLHF.